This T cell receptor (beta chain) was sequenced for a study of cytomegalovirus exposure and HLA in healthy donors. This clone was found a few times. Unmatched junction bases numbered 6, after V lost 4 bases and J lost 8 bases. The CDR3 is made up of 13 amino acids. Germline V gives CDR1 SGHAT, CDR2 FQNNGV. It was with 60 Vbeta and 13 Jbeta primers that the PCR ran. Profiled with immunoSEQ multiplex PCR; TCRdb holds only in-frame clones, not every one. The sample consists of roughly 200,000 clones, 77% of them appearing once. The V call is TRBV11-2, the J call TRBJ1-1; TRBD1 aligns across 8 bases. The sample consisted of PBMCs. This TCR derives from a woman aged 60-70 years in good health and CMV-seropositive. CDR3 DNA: TGTGCCAGCAGCTCCAGGGGGCGGACGGAAGCTTTCTTT. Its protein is CASSSRGRTEAFF.